One and the same sample provided the 12 T cell receptor beta chains below, sequenced in a study of shared clonotypes between healthy human individuals. Some clones are missing from TCRdb's copy, which holds only in-frame ones; the method was immunoSEQ multiplex PCR. The sample records approximately 2.4 million clones, around 95% being singletons. Source material: naive CD4+ T cells sorted from blood. Subset here: CD45RA+ positively selected. Receptors were obtained from a man aged 18 to 30 in good health.

Of note for this clone: Mismatch with germline at one junction end may stem from a read error. The V call is TRBV7-9, the J call TRBJ2-3, with 9 bases lining up with TRBD2. Germline V gives CDR1 SEHNR, CDR2 FQNEAQ (reference sequence). The CDR3 is 17 residues long. In DNA, the CDR3 is TGTGCCAGCACCTTAGTCGTCCTAGCGGGGCCCACAGATACGCAGTATTTT. It encodes CASTLVVLAGPTDTQYF.

This clone was observed once. This CDR3 is also generated by other DNA sequences in the sample. The chain uses TRBV18 and TRBJ1-5; D unclear. With 2 bases removed from V and 5 bases from J, the gap between germline ends came to 7 bases. The CDR3 has 13 amino acids. CDR1 KGHSH and CDR2 LQKENI come from the germline V gene. This CDR3 reads CASSPSRDQPQHF. In DNA form, the CDR3 reads TGTGCCAGCTCACCAAGTAGGGATCAGCCCCAGCATTTT.

This clone turned up a few times. The genes are TRBV25-1 and TRBJ2-2; 7 nucleotides align to TRBD1. The junction had 2 bases not matched to a gene; V was cut back by 1 base and J by 3 bases. Germline V CDR1 and CDR2: MGHDK, SYGVNS. This CDR3 is built from 15 residues. The CDR3 here is CASSELDRDTGELFF. The CDR3 nucleotides read TGTGCCAGCAGTGAATTAGACAGGGACACCGGGGAGCTGTTTTTT.

This clone has just one count. The chain uses TRBV7-5 and TRBJ1-1; the DNA was not used to check the table's D call, TRBD1. TRBV7-5 is a pseudogene locus. CDR3 length: 16 residues. CDR3 sequence reads: CARSIPGQGVNTEAFF. The CDR3 DNA follows: TGTGCCAGAAGCATTCCGGGACAGGGTGTGAACACTGAAGCTTTCTTT.

The gene calls are TRBV10-2 and TRBJ2-3, with 10 bases identical to TRBD2. CDR3 length: 14 amino acids. V lost 6 bases and J lost 4; bases outside the gene matches: 4. Germline assignment: CDR1 WSHSY and CDR2 SAAADI. The CDR3 loop reads CASSQSGGADTQYF. CDR3 DNA sequence: TGCGCCAGCAGCCAAAGCGGGGGGGCAGATACGCAGTATTTT.

The chain uses TRBV11-2 and TRBJ2-4; possible D gene TRBD2, 6 bases. The V end was cut by 0 bases, the J end by 7 bases, with 13 bases between. This CDR3 is built from 15 residues. Germline V CDR1 and CDR2: SGHAT, FQNNGV. In DNA, the CDR3 is TGTGCCAGCAGCTTAGAGCAGTCCCGGGAGAACATTCAGTACTTC. This translates into CASSLEQSRENIQYF.

The chain employs TRBV6-1 and TRBJ2-5; the match to TRBD1 covers 10 bases. The germline V gene has CDR1 MNHNS and CDR2 SASEGT. This CDR3 is 18 amino acids long. Trimming took 5 bases from V and 1 from J; bases not matched to a gene: 13. CDR3 in amino acids: CASSQGIWTGGSQETQYF. CDR3 coding DNA: TGTGCCAGCAGTCAAGGTATTTGGACAGGGGGTAGCCAAGAGACCCAGTACTTC.

This chain joins TRBV6-6 and TRBJ1-2; 9 bases match TRBD1. The CDR3 covers 15 residues. Trimming removed 1 base from V and 6 bases from J; junction bases left unmatched: 6. CDR1 and CDR2 (germline): MNHNY, SVGAGI (reference sequence). CDR3 amino acids: CASSYLGQGINGYTF. The DNA of the CDR3 is TGTGCCAGCAGTTACTTGGGACAGGGAATCAATGGCTACACCTTC.

The V and J genes are TRBV11-3 and TRBJ2-1; 8 positions match TRBD2. The CDR3 has 16 amino acids. Germline trimming cut 1 base from V and 4 bases from J; bases unmatched to any gene: 6. CDR1 SGHNT and CDR2 YENEEA come from the germline V gene. The DNA for the CDR3 is TGTGCCAGCAGCTTAGGTCACGGGGGGGTTTACAATGAGCAGTTCTTC. It is translated as CASSLGHGGVYNEQFF.

This chain uses TRBV27 with TRBJ1-2; tentatively, D is TRBD1 (5 bases). The CDR3 covers 15 residues. With 6 bases removed from V and 1 base from J, the gap between germline ends came to 15 bases. Germline CDR1 reads MNHEY; CDR2 reads SMNVEV (reference sequence). The CDR3 spells CASSKGIPSNYGYTF. In DNA, the CDR3 is TGTGCCAGCAGCAAGGGGATCCCTAGTAACTATGGCTACACCTTC.

The chain has TRBV7-2 and TRBJ2-1; TRBD2 aligns across 12 bases. The CDR3 is 15 residues long. The V gene end was trimmed by 5 bases and the J gene end by 8 bases; junction bases not matched to a gene: 7. Germline CDR1 and CDR2: SGHTA and FQGNSA. CDR3 loop: CASSPPTSGRHEQFF. CDR3 bases: TGTGCCAGCAGCCCCCCTACTAGCGGGAGGCATGAGCAGTTCTTC.

This clone was seen just once. The chain links TRBV12-2 to TRBJ2-2; TRBD1 reflects the table's D call only, with no check against the DNA. TRBV12-2 is an annotated pseudogene. The CDR3 length is 15 residues. The CDR3 sequence: CASRYQTGSPGELFF. CDR3 bases: TGTGCAAGTCGCTACCAGACAGGGAGTCCCGGGGAGCTGTTTTTT.